The 11 T cell receptor beta chains in this list originate from one sample, sequenced in a study of CD8+ T cells in alopecia areata. On the basis of CD4, CD8alpha, NKG2D, NKG2ACE and other markers, pooled cutaneous lymph node cells were sorted. Extraction of RNA preceded its reverse transcription into cDNA, which served as the sequencing template. Data came from immunoSEQ multiplex PCR; TCRdb stores just in-frame clones and leaves some out. The specimen has about 18,000 clones, none found just once. Sequencing input: CD8+ T cells sorted from a lymph node. Every receptor here comes from a C3H/HeJ mouse with alopecia areata. For the strain, the MHC haplotype given is H2-k.

In the case of this clone: Gene labels here are mouse ones. The read terminates 4 residues ahead of where the CDR3 ends, so the germline J gene completes it. This chain joins TRBV13-1 and TRBJ1-4, with D hard to call. The CDR3 consists of 15 residues. Germline V gene lookup returns CDR1 NSHNY and CDR2 SYGAGN. Trimming shortened V by 3 bases and J by 2 bases, and 11 bases separated the two germline ends. CDR3: CASSGTASSNERLFF. CDR3 DNA (partial): TGTGCCAGCAGTGGAACAGCCTCCTCCAACGAA. Drawing the rest from reference TRBV13-1 and TRBJ1-4, the complete variable domain is EAAVTQSPRNKVTVTGGNVTLSCRQTNSHNYMYWYRQDTGHGLRLIHYSYGAGNLRIGDVPDGYKATRTTQEDFFLLLELASPSQTSLYFCASSGTASSNERLFFGHGTKLSVL.

In this sample, this clone turned up a few times. Gene names and germline refer to mouse. The CDR3 end is not reached by the read, which stops 4 residues before it; the germline J gene fills it in. Additional DNA sequences in this sample encode the identical CDR3. The chain joins TRBV19 to TRBJ2-1; 9 bases align to TRBD1. This CDR3 contains 13 residues. Germline V gives CDR1 FNHDT, CDR2 SITEND (reference sequence). The CDR3 bases that were read are TGTGCCAGCAGCCCGGGACAGGGAGCT. This encodes CASSPGQGA. The complete CDR3 protein is CASSPGQGAEQFF.

With regard to this clone: Any gene name here is a mouse gene name. The read ends 4 residues shy of where the CDR3 ends; the end is completed using the germline J gene. This chain connects TRBV13-3 to TRBJ2-7, with 10 bases fitting TRBD2. J gave up 1 base and V 3 bases, and 4 bases lay outside the gene matches. This CDR3 has 15 residues. Germline values: CDR1 NNHDY, CDR2 SYVADS. The sequenced CDR3 bases are TGTGCCAGCAGTGGGGGGGACTGGGGATCCTAT. This translates into CASSGGDWGSY. The full-length CDR3 reads as CASSGGDWGSYEQYF.

This clone has at least ten counts. Genes and germline come from the mouse. The sequence runs out 4 residues before the end of the CDR3; the remainder is reconstructed from the germline J gene. J is TRBJ2-5 and V is TRBV13-3, with a weak D call TRBD2 (6 bases). Germline-derived CDR1 and CDR2 are NNHDY and SYVADS. CDR3 length: 13 amino acids. CDR3 in amino acids: CASRILGRDTQYF. CDR3 DNA (partial): TGTGCCAGCAGGATTCTGGGGCGAGAC.

This clone has just a few counts. The genes and germline here are from mouse. Read data end 4 residues before the CDR3 end; the end is taken from the germline J gene. The chain recombines TRBV1 with TRBJ1-2, with TRBD1 as a possible D gene (5 bases). V lost 0 bases and J 0 bases, leaving 5 bases between the germline ends. Per germline, CDR1 NSQYPW and CDR2 LRSPGD (reference sequence). The CDR3 is 14 residues long. Partial CDR3 DNA: TGCACCTGCAGTGCAGAGGACACAAACTCC. Amino acid sequence: CTCSAEDTNS. The complete CDR3 sequence is CTCSAEDTNSDYTF.

About this clone: At residue 11, TCRdb's protein disagrees with the DNA translation; the protein shown here derives from the DNA. Gene and germline names: mouse. The read ends 3 residues before the CDR3 terminus; that terminus is restored from the germline J gene. The chain carries TRBV19 and TRBJ1-6; D is uncertain. TRBJ1-6 is known as an ORF, though its function is uncertain. V was trimmed by 0 bases and J by 4 bases, leaving 5 bases between them. Per the germline V gene, CDR1 is FNHDT and CDR2 is SITEND (reference sequence). CDR3 size: 14 residues. The CDR3 sequence is CASSIELYNSPLYF. CDR3 bases read: TGTGCCAGCAGTATAGAACTGTATAATTCGCCC.

Regarding this clone: Mouse names are used for the genes. The CDR3 end lies 4 residues beyond the end of the read and is filled in from the germline J gene. The gene calls are TRBV13-2 and TRBJ1-4; D might be TRBD1 (6 bases). The CDR3 has 18 residues. Germline assignment: CDR1 NNHNN and CDR2 SYGAGS (reference sequence). V lost 1 base and J lost 0, with 16 bases in between. CDR3 DNA (partial): TGTGCCAGCGGTGATTCTTCCGGGACAAAAATTTCCAACGAA. Its protein is CASGDSSGTKISNE. The whole CDR3 protein reads CASGDSSGTKISNERLFF.

This clone was picked up many times. The listed genes are named as in mouse. The read gets to within 4 residues of the CDR3 end, and the germline J gene fills in the rest. The J gene is TRBJ2-7, the V gene TRBV14; D is possibly TRBD2 (5 bases). The CDR3 sequence is 11 residues long. Germline values: CDR1 SGHDT, CDR2 FRDEAV. CDR3 region: CASSSGYEQYF. The DNA read from the CDR3 is TGTGCCAGCAGTTCTGGGTAT.

This clone was counted ten times or more. At residue 11, the TCRdb amino acid sequence and the translated nucleotide sequence differ, so the protein here is the DNA translation. Gene names are the mouse ones. The missing CDR3 end, 3 residues past where the read stops, is filled in from the germline J gene. The gene calls are TRBV19 and TRBJ1-3, with unresolved D. The CDR3 is 14 residues long. V lost 1 base and J 0 bases, leaving 5 bases between the germline ends. Per germline, CDR1 FNHDT and CDR2 SITEND (reference sequence). CDR3 sequence reads: CASSISYSGNTLYF. The CDR3 DNA, read in part, is TGTGCCAGCAGTATAAGTTATTCTGGAAATACG.

This clone was counted many times. The genes are named according to mouse. The read terminates 4 residues ahead of where the CDR3 ends, so the germline J gene completes it. J is TRBJ2-4 and V is TRBV16; a weak D match, TRBD2 (6 bases). The CDR3 runs 15 residues. CDR1 is SGHSA and CDR2 is FRNQAP in the germline V gene. Trimming removed 1 base from V and 2 bases from J, with 10 bases in between. The CDR3 sequence: CASSLVWGVQNTLYF. CDR3 DNA, as far as it was read: TGTGCAAGCAGCTTAGTCTGGGGTGTTCAAAAC.

Only a few counts were recorded for this clone. Genes and germline are mouse. The CDR3 goes on 4 residues after the read ends, and that part is filled in from the germline J gene. V usage is TRBV1 and J usage is TRBJ2-2; 11 bases align to TRBD2. With V trimmed by 5 bases and J by 3 bases, 5 bases remained unmatched. Germline V gives CDR1 NSQYPW, CDR2 LRSPGD (reference sequence). This CDR3 has 16 amino acids. The CDR3 reads CTCSSRDWGHTGQLYF. The part of the CDR3 DNA that was read is TGCACCTGCAGTAGCCGGGACTGGGGGCACACCGGG.